Presented here are 3 T cell receptor beta chains from one specimen sequenced in a study of graft-versus-host responses after intestinal transplantation. The antigens of these receptors remain unknown. Method: immunoSEQ multiplex PCR; TCRdb's copy keeps in-frame clones and lacks some. The sample includes under 150,000 clones, roughly 95% of them seen just once. Sequenced material: unstimulated CD8+ T cells sorted from spleen or lymph node cells, taken before intestinal transplant. The source is a human donor who received an intestinal transplant.

The chain uses TRBV27 and TRBJ1-3; D ambiguous. The CDR3 has 15 residues. The germline V gene has CDR1 MNHEY and CDR2 SMNVEV (reference sequence). V was pared by 5 bases and J by 0 bases, with 11 bases between. CDR3 protein: CASSTTAISGNTIYF. CDR3 DNA: TGTGCCAGCAGTACAACAGCGATCTCTGGAAACACCATATATTTT.

The chain joins TRBV6-5 to TRBJ1-1; D remains unclear. This CDR3 is 12 amino acids long. The germline V gene has CDR1 MNHEY and CDR2 SVGAGI. V lost 5 bases to trimming and J lost 4 bases, with 8 bases between them. The CDR3 is CASSPRRTEAFF. The CDR3, as DNA: TGTGCCAGCAGTCCGCGGCGCACTGAAGCTTTCTTT.

The V gene is TRBV7-3, the J gene TRBJ2-2; TRBD2 matches 9 bases. The J segment lost 0 bases and the V segment lost 5 bases, leaving 1 base of the junction unmatched. This CDR3 contains 15 residues. The germline V gene encodes CDR1 SGHTA and CDR2 FQGTGA. CDR3 in DNA: TGTGCCAGCAGCGTAGCGGGAGCGAACACCGGGGAGCTGTTTTTT. It encodes CASSVAGANTGELFF.